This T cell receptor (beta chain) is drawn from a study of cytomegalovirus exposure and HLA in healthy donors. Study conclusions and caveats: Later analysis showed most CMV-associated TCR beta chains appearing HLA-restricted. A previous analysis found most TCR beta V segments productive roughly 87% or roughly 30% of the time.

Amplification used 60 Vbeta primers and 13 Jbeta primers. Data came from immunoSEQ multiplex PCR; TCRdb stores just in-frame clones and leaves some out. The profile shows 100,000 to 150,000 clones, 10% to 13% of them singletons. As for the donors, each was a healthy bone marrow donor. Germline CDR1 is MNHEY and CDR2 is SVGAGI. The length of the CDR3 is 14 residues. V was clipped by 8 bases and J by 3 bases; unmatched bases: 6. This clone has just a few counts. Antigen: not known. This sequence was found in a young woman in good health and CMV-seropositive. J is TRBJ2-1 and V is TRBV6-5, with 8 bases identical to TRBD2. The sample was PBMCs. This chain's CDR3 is CASSRTSNYNEQFF. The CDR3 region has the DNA TGTGCCAGCTCTAGGACTAGCAACTACAATGAGCAGTTCTTC.